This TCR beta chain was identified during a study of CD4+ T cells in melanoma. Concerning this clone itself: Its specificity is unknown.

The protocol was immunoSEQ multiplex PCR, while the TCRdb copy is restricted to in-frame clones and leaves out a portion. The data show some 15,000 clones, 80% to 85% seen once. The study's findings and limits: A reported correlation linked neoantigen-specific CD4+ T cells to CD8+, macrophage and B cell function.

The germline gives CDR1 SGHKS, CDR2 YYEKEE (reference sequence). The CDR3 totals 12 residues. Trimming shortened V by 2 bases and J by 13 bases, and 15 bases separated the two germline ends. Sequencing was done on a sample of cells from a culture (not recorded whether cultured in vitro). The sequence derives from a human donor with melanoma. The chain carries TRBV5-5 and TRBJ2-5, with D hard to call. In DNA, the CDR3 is TGTGCCAGCAGCTTTGGGATATCTTCTCTGTACTTC. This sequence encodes CASSFGISSLYF.